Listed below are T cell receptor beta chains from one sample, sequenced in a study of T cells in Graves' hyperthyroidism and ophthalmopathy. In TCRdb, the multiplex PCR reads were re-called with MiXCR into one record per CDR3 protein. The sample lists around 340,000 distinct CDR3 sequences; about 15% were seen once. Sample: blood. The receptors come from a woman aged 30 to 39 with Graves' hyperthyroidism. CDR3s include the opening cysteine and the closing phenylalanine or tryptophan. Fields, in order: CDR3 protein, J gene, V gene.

cdr3_aa: CAWSKRTGSNQGTQYF; j_call: TRBJ2-5; v_call: TRBV30
cdr3_aa: CASSTLPSTVNSPLHF; j_call: TRBJ1-6; v_call: TRBV5-1
cdr3_aa: CASSPSGRDSDTQYF; j_call: TRBJ2-3; v_call: TRBV5-1
cdr3_aa: CASSQGLAQQETQYF; j_call: TRBJ2-5; v_call: TRBV14
cdr3_aa: CASSQGGLANYNEQFF; j_call: TRBJ2-1; v_call: TRBV3-1
cdr3_aa: CSASSGTRGVYNEQFF; j_call: TRBJ2-1; v_call: TRBV20-1
cdr3_aa: CASSRAGNTGELFF; j_call: TRBJ2-2; v_call: TRBV6-1
cdr3_aa: CSANPGLAGDTQYF; j_call: TRBJ2-3; v_call: TRBV20-1
cdr3_aa: CASSSWTGARYGYTF; j_call: TRBJ1-2; v_call: TRBV14
cdr3_aa: CASYLRGNEQFF; j_call: TRBJ2-1; v_call: TRBV28
cdr3_aa: CASSLGQGAEQYF; j_call: TRBJ2-7; v_call: TRBV28
cdr3_aa: CASNWGLGELFF; j_call: TRBJ2-2; v_call: TRBV28
cdr3_aa: CASSSGQGGNTIYF; j_call: TRBJ1-3; v_call: TRBV28
cdr3_aa: CACGDASEYYTGELFF; j_call: TRBJ2-2; v_call: TRBV30
cdr3_aa: CASSPRTGGSADTQYF; j_call: TRBJ2-3; v_call: TRBV5-4
cdr3_aa: CASAIQAGNTIYF; j_call: TRBJ1-3; v_call: TRBV12-3/TRBV12-4
cdr3_aa: CASSPTRSLYNEQFF; j_call: TRBJ2-1; v_call: TRBV28
cdr3_aa: CSATYQAEQYF; j_call: TRBJ2-7; v_call: TRBV20-1
cdr3_aa: CAWTPNHYNEQFF; j_call: TRBJ2-1; v_call: TRBV30
cdr3_aa: CSVTTGTKSSYNEQFF; j_call: TRBJ2-1; v_call: TRBV29-1
cdr3_aa: CASSLIQREGLVAYNEQFF; j_call: TRBJ2-1; v_call: TRBV7-8
cdr3_aa: CASRETSGGRNEQFF; j_call: TRBJ2-1; v_call: TRBV2
cdr3_aa: CASSQAGTSGSYEQFF; j_call: TRBJ2-1; v_call: TRBV3-1
cdr3_aa: CASSEYGTSEQYF; j_call: TRBJ2-7; v_call: TRBV6-1